This TCR beta chain originates from a study of shared clonotypes between healthy human individuals. About the study: A couple of women and a few men aged 18 to 49 made up the donors.

The CDR3 runs to 15 residues. From germline, CDR1 is SGHTA and CDR2 FQGTGA. V was cut by 4 bases and J by 4 bases, with 16 bases left in between. This clone was seen a handful of times. The assay was immunoSEQ multiplex PCR, and TCRdb's table has in-frame clones only and misses some. The data contain more than 400,000 clones, roughly 80% of them seen just once; the ten biggest clones take up around 12%. The chain combines TRBV7-3 with TRBJ2-5; weak D call: TRBD2 (6 bases). The material sequenced was PBMCs. This TCR came from a middle-aged woman in good health. Some clones in this sample may be carry-over from other donors' samples. CDR3 sequence reads: CASSSLGGGGETQYF. CDR3 bases: TGTGCCAGCAGCTCCCTCGGGGGAGGAGGAGAGACCCAGTACTTC.